This T cell receptor beta chain appears in the sequencing data of a study of neurological immune-mediated disorders. V lost 6 bases, J lost 10 bases, and 11 bases stayed unmatched. From germline, CDR1 is ENHRY and CDR2 SYGVKD. CDR3 size: 15 residues. TCRdb processed the 5' RACE reads anew with MiXCR; each CDR3 protein has one entry. This sample carries about 27,000 distinct CDR3 sequences, more than 20% of them seen once, and the ten largest clones take 16%. This clonotype was seen at least ten times. The clonotype was recovered from a woman aged 60 to 75 in good health. The rearrangement uses TRBV10-3 and TRBJ1-6; 8 nucleotides match TRBD1. Sequenced: PBMCs. The CDR3 spells CAIRVGQGAESPLHF. DNA for the CDR3: TGTGCCATCAGGGTCGGGCAGGGGGCAGAATCACCCCTCCACTTT.